The clone carrying this T cell receptor beta chain was seen a single time. Its antigen is unknown. Each sample's TCRbeta library yielded on average around 42,000 productive templates. Method: immunoSEQ multiplex PCR; TCRdb's copy keeps in-frame clones and lacks some. The sample shows approximately 20,000 clones, approximately 92% of them seen only once. The data originate from a study of STAT3 mutations in large granular lymphocyte leukemia. The study, taken as a whole, reports: Every T-cell large granular lymphocyte leukemia patient had at least one immunodominant TCR beta clonotype. Clonal expansion was inferred from other time points because no sample existed at each clone's first appearance. Variable sampling intervals and differing treatment regimens complicated linking therapy response to TCR clonal burden changes.

The CDR3 is 14 amino acids. Germline loops: CDR1 SGHNT, CDR2 YYREEE (reference sequence). V lost 4 bases and J lost 6; bases outside the gene matches: 6. This clonotype was obtained from a man aged 55-75 years with T-cell large granular lymphocyte leukemia. Some clones in this sample may be carry-over from other donors' samples. The chain combines TRBV5-4 with TRBJ2-7, with 11 bases that match TRBD1. The sequencing input was peripheral blood mononuclear cells. CDR3 DNA sequence: TGTGCCAGCAGCGTGGACAGGGGGCCATCCGAGCAGTACTTC. It codes for CASSVDRGPSEQYF.